This entry lists 20 T cell receptor beta chains sequenced from one sample in a study of shared clonotypes between healthy human individuals. Method: immunoSEQ multiplex PCR; TCRdb's copy keeps in-frame clones and lacks some. The sample holds roughly 2.6 million clones; more than 90% are singletons and the top ten take roughly 0.15%. The source material was naive CD4+ T cells sorted from blood. This sample's subset: CD45RA+ positively selected. The receptors stem from a young man in good health.

J is TRBJ1-4 and V is TRBV6-6; TRBD1 matches 10 bases. Trimming removed 2 bases from V and 8 bases from J; junction bases left unmatched: 5. This CDR3 region has 15 residues. Germline V gives CDR1 MNHNY, CDR2 SVGAGI (reference sequence). In DNA, the CDR3 is TGTGCCAGCAGTTACCGTGGACAGGGGGGCGAAAAACTGTTTTTT. This codes for CASSYRGQGGEKLFF.

The chain uses TRBV19 and TRBJ1-6; 9 bases match TRBD1. CDR1 and CDR2 (germline): LNHDA, SQIVND (reference sequence). CDR3 size: 15 residues. V trimming: 3 bases; J trimming: 6 bases; junction bases outside the gene matches: 3. CDR3 sequence (DNA): TGTGCCAGTAGTATGAAACAGGGGGCTAATTCACCCCTCCACTTT. Encoded protein: CASSMKQGANSPLHF.

The V call is TRBV9, the J call TRBJ2-1; TRBD1 aligns across 9 bases. Per germline, CDR1 SGDLS and CDR2 YYNGEE. The CDR3 sequence is 14 residues long. Unmatched junction bases numbered 5, after V lost 3 bases and J lost 7 bases. Here the CDR3 DNA reads TGTGCCAGCAGCGCGACAGGGGGACTAAATGAGCAGTTCTTC. It translates to CASSATGGLNEQFF.

This chain links TRBV19 with TRBJ1-1; D gene ambiguous. V was shortened by 10 bases and J by 1 base, with 13 bases between the two germline ends. The length of the CDR3 is 13 residues. From germline, CDR1 is LNHDA and CDR2 SQIVND (reference sequence). The CDR3 sequence is CATKDAANTEAFF. The CDR3 nucleotides are TGTGCCACCAAAGATGCAGCGAACACTGAAGCTTTCTTT.

The V gene is TRBV2, the J gene TRBJ1-5; TRBD1 is a possible D gene (6 bases). V was cut by 8 bases and J by 0 bases, with 17 bases left in between. Germline loops: CDR1 SNHLY, CDR2 FYNNEI. The CDR3 covers 16 residues. The CDR3 spells CASGPTGSNSNQPQHF. The CDR3 DNA is TGTGCCAGCGGGCCCACAGGGTCTAATAGCAATCAGCCCCAGCATTTT.

This sequence joins TRBV28 and TRBJ2-7; 7 positions match TRBD1. From germline, CDR1 is MDHEN and CDR2 SYDVKM. J gave up 3 bases and V 4 bases, and 6 bases lay outside the gene matches. The CDR3 is 14 amino acids. CDR3 DNA: TGTGCCAGCAGTTACCAAGGGGACAGCTACGAGCAGTACTTC. Translation: CASSYQGDSYEQYF.

The chain employs TRBV21-1 and TRBJ1-2; TRBD1 reflects the table's D call only, with no check against the DNA. TRBV21-1 is labeled a pseudogene. The CDR3 has 17 residues. This chain's CDR3 is CASSKAGVHRGEYGYTF. In nucleotides, the CDR3 is TGTGCCAGCAGCAAAGCGGGGGTGCACAGGGGGGAGTATGGCTACACCTTC.

This clone appeared once. CDR3 sequence reads: CASSFDRITGELFF. The CDR3 DNA reads as TGCGCCAGCAGCTTTGACAGGATCACCGGGGAGCTGTTTTTT. The chain uses TRBV5-1 and TRBJ2-2, with a weak D call TRBD1 (6 bases). Germline V gene data show CDR1 as SGHRS and CDR2 as YFSETQ. V lost 2 bases and J 4 bases, leaving 9 bases between the germline ends. The CDR3 covers 14 residues.

The V gene is TRBV4-1, the J gene TRBJ1-4; possibly TRBD1 for D (5 bases). Germline CDR1 reads MGHRA; CDR2 reads YSYEKL. CDR3 length equals 15 residues. V was clipped by 3 bases and J by 3 bases, with 11 bases between them. The CDR3 loop is CASSQRDVPNEKLFF. In DNA form, the CDR3 reads TGCGCCAGCAGCCAGAGGGACGTCCCTAATGAAAAACTGTTTTTT.

The rearrangement joins TRBV7-9 to TRBJ2-7, with D unresolved. The CDR3 sequence is 13 residues long. Germline V CDR1 and CDR2: SEHNR, FQNEAQ (reference sequence). V was clipped by 2 bases and J by 5 bases, with 10 bases between them. In nucleotides, the CDR3 is TGTGCCAGCAGCTTAAGGCAGTACCACGAGCAGTACTTC. It yields the protein CASSLRQYHEQYF.

This clone was observed a single time. V usage is TRBV7-9 and J usage is TRBJ2-1, with 8 nucleotides matching TRBD2. This CDR3 contains 16 residues. The trim removed 6 bases at V and 4 bases at J, leaving 11 bases unmatched. Looked up from germline, CDR1 is SEHNR and CDR2 is FQNEAQ (reference sequence). CDR3: CASSPGLVGPYNEQFF. The DNA of the CDR3 is TGTGCCAGCAGTCCGGGACTAGTGGGCCCATACAATGAGCAGTTCTTC.

The chain carries TRBV10-2 and TRBJ2-6; D unresolved. The V end lost 5 bases, the J end lost 0 bases, and 5 bases lay between the germline ends. This CDR3 is 14 amino acids long. CDR1 and CDR2 (germline): WSHSY, SAAADI. CDR3 protein: CASSRISGANVLTF. The CDR3 nucleotides read TGCGCCAGCAGTCGGATCTCTGGGGCCAACGTCCTGACTTTC.

The gene calls are TRBV5-1 and TRBJ2-5, with 8 bases that match TRBD1. The V and J ends lost 3 bases and 5 bases, in that order; junction bases with no gene match: 6. Germline CDR1 SGHRS, CDR2 YFSETQ. There are 14 residues in the CDR3. CDR3 sequence: CASSSQGAGETQYF. CDR3 bases: TGCGCCAGCAGCTCCCAGGGGGCCGGGGAGACCCAGTACTTC. Using reference TRBV5-1 and TRBJ2-5 for the parts outside the CDR3, the full variable domain is KAGVTQTPRYLIKTRGQQVTLSCSPISGHRSVSWYQQTPGQGLQFLFEYFSETQRNKGNFPGRFSGRQFSNSRSEMNVSTLELGDSALYLCASSSQGAGETQYFGPGTRLLVL.

This clone came up once. CDR3 sequence reads: CASSPDRRTSGRGIETQYF. The DNA of the CDR3 is TGTGCCAGCAGCCCGGATCGGAGGACTAGCGGGAGGGGGATAGAGACCCAGTACTTC. V is TRBV7-2 and J is TRBJ2-5, with 15 bases identical to TRBD2. Unmatched junction bases numbered 14, after V lost 5 bases and J lost 4 bases. The CDR3 extends over 19 amino acids. Germline CDR1 is SGHTA and CDR2 is FQGNSA.

The chain employs TRBV2 and TRBJ1-2; D is uncertain. This CDR3 contains 13 residues. V lost 5 bases to trimming and J lost 2 bases, with 9 bases between them. In germline, CDR1 is SNHLY, CDR2 FYNNEI. The CDR3: CASSFDPNYGYTF. The DNA of the CDR3 is TGTGCCAGCAGTTTTGACCCAAACTATGGCTACACCTTC. Using reference TRBV2 and TRBJ1-2 for the parts outside the CDR3, the full variable domain is EPEVTQTPSHQVTQMGQEVILRCVPISNHLYFYWYRQILGQKVEFLVSFYNNEISEKSEIFDDQFSVERPDGSNFTLKIRSTKLEDSAMYFCASSFDPNYGYTFGSGTRLTVV.

To note about this clone: The same CDR3 also results from other DNA sequences found in this sample. The V call is TRBV6-4, the J call TRBJ2-3, with 7 nucleotides matching TRBD2. The V gene's germline CDR1 is MRHNA and CDR2 SNTAGT. There are 15 residues in the CDR3. V shed 5 bases, J shed 2 bases, and the junction held 7 bases outside the gene matches. The DNA of the CDR3 is TGTGCCAGCAGTCCTCTGGGGGGGACCACAGATACGCAGTATTTT. It yields the protein CASSPLGGTTDTQYF.

The chain has TRBV9 and TRBJ1-3; the match to TRBD1 covers 7 bases. Germline lookup yields CDR1 SGDLS and CDR2 YYNGEE. Germline trimming cut 0 bases from V and 0 bases from J; bases unmatched to any gene: 6. CDR3 length: 17 residues. DNA of the CDR3: TGTGCCAGCAGCGTAGGGCAGGGGGGCGGCTCTGGAAACACCATATATTTT. It is translated as CASSVGQGGGSGNTIYF.

The chain recombines TRBV4-3 with TRBJ2-2; the D is unclear. Germline CDR1 LGHNA, CDR2 YSLEER. The CDR3 is 14 amino acids. Trimming removed 0 bases at V and 8 bases at J, with 10 bases between. The DNA of the CDR3 is TGCGCCAGCAGCCAAGATCACGGTATGGGGGAGCTGTTTTTT. Its protein is CASSQDHGMGELFF.

This chain uses TRBV6-1 with TRBJ2-7, with D maybe TRBD2 (6 bases). CDR3 size: 16 residues. Trimming shortened V by 6 bases and J by 2 bases, and 20 bases separated the two germline ends. Germline V lookup: CDR1 MNHNS, CDR2 SASEGT. The CDR3 sequence: CASSERSAGRTYEQYF. CDR3 DNA sequence: TGTGCCAGCAGCGAACGATCGGCCGGGAGAACCTACGAGCAGTACTTC.

This clone was counted between two and nine times. The chain recombines TRBV18 with TRBJ1-4, with a tentative D call TRBD1 (5 bases). The V gene's germline CDR1 is KGHSH and CDR2 LQKENI. The V gene lost 5 bases and the J gene lost 7 bases, with 17 bases spanning the gap. The CDR3 is made up of 15 amino acids. In DNA form, the CDR3 reads TGTGCCAGCTCAGGGGACTTGATAGGTGGTGAAAAACTGTTTTTT. Protein: CASSGDLIGGEKLFF. Together with reference TRBV18 and TRBJ1-4, the CDR3 gives the full variable domain: NAGVMQNPRHLVRRRGQEARLRCSPMKGHSHVYWYRQLPEEGLKFMVYLQKENIIDESGMPKERFSAEFPKEGPSILRIQQVVRGDSAAYFCASSGDLIGGEKLFFGSGTQLSVL.